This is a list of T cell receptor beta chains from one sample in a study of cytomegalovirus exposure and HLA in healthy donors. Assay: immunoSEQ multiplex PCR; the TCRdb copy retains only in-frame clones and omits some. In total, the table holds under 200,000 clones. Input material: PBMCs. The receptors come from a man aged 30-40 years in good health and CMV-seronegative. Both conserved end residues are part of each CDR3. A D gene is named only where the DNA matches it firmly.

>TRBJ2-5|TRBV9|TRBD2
CASSPRPLAGVETQYF
TGTGCCAGCAGCCCGAGACCACTAGCGGGAGTCGAGACCCAGTACTTC
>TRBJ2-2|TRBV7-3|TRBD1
CASSLGQGARTGELFF
TGTGCCAGCAGCCTAGGACAGGGGGCACGGACCGGGGAGCTGTTTTTT
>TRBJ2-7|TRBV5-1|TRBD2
CASSLETSGGYEQYF
TGCGCCAGCAGCTTGGAAACTAGCGGGGGCTACGAGCAGTACTTC
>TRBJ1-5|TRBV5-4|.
CASSLNRASQPQHF
TGTGCCAGCAGCTTAAACAGGGCGAGTCAGCCCCAGCATTTT
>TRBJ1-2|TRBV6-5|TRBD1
CASSSNLGTANYGYTF
TGTGCCAGCAGTTCTAACCTCGGGACAGCTAACTATGGCTACACCTTC
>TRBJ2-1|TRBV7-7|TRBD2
CASSYAGTSGYNEQFF
TGTGCCAGCAGCTACGCCGGGACTAGCGGCTACAATGAGCAGTTCTTC
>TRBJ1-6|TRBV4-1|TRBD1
CASSQVDRENSPLHF
TGCGCCAGCAGCCAAGTAGACAGGGAGAATTCACCCCTCCACTTT
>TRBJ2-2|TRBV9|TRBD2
CASSAPGTSGTGELFF
TGTGCCAGCAGCGCCCCCGGGACTAGCGGCACCGGGGAGCTGTTTTTT
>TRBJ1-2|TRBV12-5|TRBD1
CASDPGQGGGYTF
TGTGCTAGTGACCCGGGACAGGGCGGTGGCTACACCTTC
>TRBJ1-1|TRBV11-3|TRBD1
CASSPRTGRYTEAFF
TGTGCCAGCAGCCCCCGGACAGGGCGCTACACTGAAGCTTTCTTT
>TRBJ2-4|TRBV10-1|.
CASSEPGAKNIQYF
TGCGCCAGCAGCGAACCCGGAGCCAAAAACATTCAGTACTTC
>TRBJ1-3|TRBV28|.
CASHHSPSGNTIYF
TGTGCCAGCCACCACAGCCCTTCTGGAAACACCATATATTTT
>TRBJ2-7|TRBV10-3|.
CAISVGEGGAYEQYF
TGTGCCATCAGTGTCGGGGAAGGGGGAGCCTACGAGCAGTACTTC
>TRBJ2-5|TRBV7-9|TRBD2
CASSLDSLAGEETQYF
TGTGCCAGCAGCTTAGATAGCCTAGCGGGAGAAGAGACCCAGTACTTC
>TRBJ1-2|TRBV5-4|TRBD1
CASSSGGQTGAIYGYTF
TGTGCCAGCAGCTCCGGAGGACAGACAGGGGCAATCTATGGCTACACCTTC
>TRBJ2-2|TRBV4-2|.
CASSPEGTLIGELFF
TGTGCCAGCAGCCCCGAGGGTACGTTAATCGGGGAGCTGTTTTTT
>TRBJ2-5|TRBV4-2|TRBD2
CASSQTSGGQETQYF
TGTGCCAGCAGCCAGACTAGCGGGGGCCAAGAGACCCAGTACTTC
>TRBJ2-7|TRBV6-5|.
CASSYGGTRRDEQYF
TGTGCTAGCAGTTACGGCGGGACTCGAAGAGACGAGCAGTACTTC
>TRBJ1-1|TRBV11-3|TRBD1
CASSLEAGGRNTEAFF
TGTGCCAGCAGCTTAGAGGCAGGGGGCCGGAACACTGAAGCTTTCTTT
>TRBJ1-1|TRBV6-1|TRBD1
CASRPGTGNEAFF
TGTGCCAGCAGACCAGGGACAGGAAATGAAGCTTTCTTT
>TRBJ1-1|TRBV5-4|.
CASSLGGPNTEAFF
TGTGCCAGCAGCTTAGGAGGTCCGAACACTGAAGCTTTCTTT
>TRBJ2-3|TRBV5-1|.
CASSLAFGQYTDTQYF
TGCGCCAGCAGCTTGGCCTTTGGACAGTACACAGATACGCAGTATTTT
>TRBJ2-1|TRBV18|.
CASSPPGQSSYNEQFF
TGTGCCAGCTCACCACCAGGACAGAGCTCCTACAATGAGCAGTTCTTC
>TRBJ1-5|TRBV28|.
CASMTTYKSNQPQHF
TGTGCCAGCATGACAACCTACAAGAGCAATCAGCCCCAGCATTTT
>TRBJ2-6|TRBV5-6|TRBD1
CASSFRQGSSGANVLTF
TGTGCTAGCAGCTTTCGACAGGGTAGCTCTGGGGCCAACGTCCTGACTTTC
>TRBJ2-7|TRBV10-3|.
CASTGQSSYEQYF
TGTGCCAGCACAGGGCAAAGCTCCTACGAGCAGTACTTC
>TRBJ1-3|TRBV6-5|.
CASSYSTGSSGNTIYF
TGTGCCAGCAGTTACTCGACAGGCAGCTCTGGAAACACCATATATTTT
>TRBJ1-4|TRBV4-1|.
CASSQDRKFNEKLFF
TGCGCCAGCAGCCAAGACAGGAAGTTTAATGAAAAACTGTTTTTT
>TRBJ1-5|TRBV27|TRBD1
CASSDSPTGGNQPQHF
TGTGCCAGCAGCGACTCACCAACAGGGGGCAATCAGCCCCAGCATTTT
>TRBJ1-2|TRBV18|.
CASSPPAGRHYGYTF
TGTGCCAGCTCACCACCTGCAGGTCGTCACTATGGCTACACCTTC
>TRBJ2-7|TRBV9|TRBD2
CASSPRGAGGYEQYF
TGTGCCAGCAGCCCCCGGGGAGCGGGGGGCTACGAGCAGTACTTC
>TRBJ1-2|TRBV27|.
CASSKQGWGNYGYTF
TGTGCCAGCAGTAAACAGGGCTGGGGTAACTATGGCTACACCTTC
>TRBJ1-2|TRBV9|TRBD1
CASSPPQGDRYTF
TGTGCCAGCAGCCCCCCCCAGGGGGATCGCTACACCTTC
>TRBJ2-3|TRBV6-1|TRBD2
CASRIAGTRVHTQYF
TGTGCCAGCAGGATAGCGGGCACCCGAGTCCATACGCAGTATTTT
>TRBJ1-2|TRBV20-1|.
CQIGENYGYTF
TGCCAGATCGGGGAGAACTATGGCTACACCTTC
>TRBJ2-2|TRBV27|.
CATRGGGYTGELFF
TGTGCCACCAGAGGGGGGGGTTACACCGGGGAGCTGTTTTTT
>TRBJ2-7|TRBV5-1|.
CASSLNSGEQYF
TGCGCCAGCAGCTTGAATTCGGGCGAGCAGTACTTC
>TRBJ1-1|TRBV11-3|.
CASSLAGRADTEAFF
TGTGCCAGCAGCTTAGCAGGCAGGGCGGACACTGAAGCTTTCTTT
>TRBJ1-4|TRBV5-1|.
CASSFSPGGDEKLFF
TGCGCCAGCAGCTTTAGTCCCGGGGGGGATGAAAAACTGTTTTTT
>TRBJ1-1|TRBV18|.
CASSPSNGVTEAFF
TGTGCCAGCTCTCCCTCTAACGGAGTCACTGAAGCTTTCTTT
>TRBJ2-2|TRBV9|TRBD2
CASSVDGSGGSGELFF
TGTGCCAGCAGCGTAGACGGGAGCGGGGGGTCCGGGGAGCTGTTTTTT
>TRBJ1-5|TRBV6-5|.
CASSYSGGSNQPQHF
TGTGCCAGCAGTTACTCGGGGGGTAGCAATCAGCCCCAGCATTTT
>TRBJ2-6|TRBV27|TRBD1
CASSGLGQGYRSGANVLTF
TGTGCCAGCAGTGGGCTTGGACAGGGCTACAGGTCTGGGGCCAACGTCCTGACTTTC
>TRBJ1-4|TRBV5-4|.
CASSLGGEKLFF
TGTGCCAGCAGCCTGGGGGGCGAAAAACTGTTTTTT
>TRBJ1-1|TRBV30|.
CAWSRSYTEAFF
TGTGCCTGGAGCCGCAGTTACACTGAAGCTTTCTTT
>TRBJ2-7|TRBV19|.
CASSSHRVTYEQYF
TGTGCCAGTAGTAGCCACAGGGTCACCTACGAGCAGTACTTC
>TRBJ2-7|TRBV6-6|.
CASSTPGYRSEQYF
TGTGCCAGCTCCACCCCCGGTTACCGATCCGAGCAGTACTTC
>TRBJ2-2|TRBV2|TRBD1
CASSQEGAGTGELFF
TGTGCCAGCAGTCAAGAGGGGGCGGGTACCGGGGAGCTGTTTTTT
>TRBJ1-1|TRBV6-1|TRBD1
CASSASGTGGYTEAFF
TGTGCCAGCAGTGCCTCCGGGACAGGGGGGTACACTGAAGCTTTCTTT
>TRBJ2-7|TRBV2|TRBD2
CASSSRTSGTVPEQYF
TGTGCCAGCAGTTCCCGGACTAGCGGGACAGTTCCCGAGCAGTACTTC
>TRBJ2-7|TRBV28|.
CASTLGGARLTYEQYF
TGTGCCAGCACCCTGGGTGGGGCTAGACTCACCTACGAGCAGTACTTC
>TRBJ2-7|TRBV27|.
CASSLSPAYEQYF
TGTGCCAGCAGTTTATCGCCCGCGTACGAGCAGTACTTC
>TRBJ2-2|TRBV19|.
CASRFVGAGELFF
TGTGCCAGTAGGTTCGTGGGCGCCGGGGAGCTGTTTTTT
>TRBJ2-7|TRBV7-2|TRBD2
CASSFKYSGGESYEQYF
TGTGCCAGCAGCTTCAAGTATAGCGGGGGTGAATCCTACGAGCAGTACTTC
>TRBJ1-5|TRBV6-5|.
CASSRTGYSNQPQHF
TGTGCCAGCAGTCGCACAGGGTACAGCAATCAGCCCCAGCATTTT
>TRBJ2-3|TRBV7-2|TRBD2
CASSLIAGERTDTQYF
TGTGCCAGCAGCTTAATAGCGGGGGAGAGGACAGATACGCAGTATTTT
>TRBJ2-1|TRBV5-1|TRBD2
CASRSLAGPEGEQFF
TGCGCCAGCAGAAGTCTAGCGGGCCCCGAAGGTGAGCAGTTCTTC
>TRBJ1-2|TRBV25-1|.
CASSESWGVGYGYTF
TGTGCCAGCAGTGAATCGTGGGGGGTAGGGTATGGCTACACCTTC
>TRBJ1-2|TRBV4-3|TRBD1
CASSQDWGRGDGYTF
TGCGCCAGCAGCCAAGATTGGGGCAGGGGGGATGGCTACACCTTC